The 5 T cell receptor beta chains given below trace back to one sample, sequenced in a study of identical twins. TCRdb called the 5' RACE reads again in MiXCR, with one record for every CDR3 protein. Of 350,000 to 450,000 distinct CDR3 sequences in the sample, roughly 18% were seen once. The specimen sequenced was naive T cells sorted from blood. The source is a man aged 50-59 years in good health.

Ten or more counts support this clonotype. The gene calls are TRBV20-1 and TRBJ2-2, with D hard to call. The CDR3 sequence is 13 residues long. Germline V gene lookup returns CDR1 DFQATT and CDR2 SNEGSKA (reference sequence). Between the trimmed V and J ends, which lost 0 bases and 3 bases, there was a span of 5 bases. The CDR3 coding sequence is TGCAGTGCTAGAGATATCTACACCGGGGAGCTGTTTTTT. Protein sequence: CSARDIYTGELFF.

The rearrangement joins TRBV4-2 to TRBJ1-2, with 8 nucleotides matching TRBD1. CDR3 length: 17 amino acids. Unmatched junction bases numbered 13, after V lost 1 base and J lost 6 bases. From germline, CDR1 is LGHNA and CDR2 YNFKEQ. CDR3 amino acids: CASSQASGTGGTDGYTF. CDR3 nucleotide sequence: TGTGCCAGCAGCCAAGCGTCCGGGACAGGAGGGACAGATGGCTACACCTTC.

There are many counts of this clonotype. The chain is built from TRBV12-3 or TRBV12-4 and TRBJ2-5, with a possible D match to TRBD2 (7 bases). The CDR3 totals 13 residues. The V and J ends lost 5 bases and 7 bases respectively, with 14 bases between them. CDR3 in amino acids: CASSIQGLPTQYF. The CDR3 DNA follows: TGTGCCAGCAGTATACAGGGACTACCGACCCAGTACTTC.

This clonotype was detected only a few times. The chain links TRBV5-1 to TRBJ2-5; the match to TRBD2 covers 9 bases. The germline V gene encodes CDR1 SGHRS and CDR2 YFSETQ. Unmatched junction bases numbered 5, after V lost 3 bases and J lost 5 bases. There are 14 residues in the CDR3. The CDR3 DNA is TGCGCCAGCAGCTCTAGCGGGATACGGGAGACCCAGTACTTC. Translating gives CASSSSGIRETQYF.

The sample holds many counts of this clonotype. The chain combines TRBV10-3 with TRBJ1-6; TRBD1 matches 8 bases. Germline trimming cut 6 bases from V and 6 bases from J; bases unmatched to any gene: 7. The CDR3 covers 15 residues. Germline V lookup: CDR1 ENHRY, CDR2 SYGVKD. Here the CDR3 reads CAISRGPGSNSPLHF. The CDR3, as DNA: TGTGCCATCAGCAGGGGGCCGGGATCTAATTCACCCCTCCACTTT.